The 10 T cell receptor beta chains given below trace back to one sample, sequenced in a study of blood T cell repertoires in COVID-19. Clones were sequenced by immunoSEQ multiplex PCR, and TCRdb holds only the in-frame ones, with some missing. The table shows over 150,000 clones, with roughly 84% occurring only once. Sequencing input: peripheral blood. These receptors were collected from an elderly woman with active or convalescent COVID-19.

The rearrangement uses TRBV27 and TRBJ2-1; 13 nucleotides match TRBD2. The CDR3 is 16 residues long. Germline V CDR1 and CDR2: MNHEY, SMNVEV (reference sequence). V shed 5 bases, J shed 7 bases, and the junction held 8 bases outside the gene matches. This chain's CDR3 is CASSLRRTSGSNEQFF. DNA of the CDR3: TGTGCCAGCAGTCTCCGTCGGACTAGCGGGAGTAATGAGCAGTTCTTC.

The rearrangement links TRBV3-1 (or the pseudogene TRBV3-2) to TRBJ2-3; 10 nucleotides line up with TRBD1. CDR3 length: 14 residues. V shed 4 bases and J 4 bases; nucleotides not matched to a gene: 2. Germline assignment: CDR1 LGHDT and CDR2 YNNKEL (reference sequence). The CDR3 sequence is CASSPGQGADTQYF. CDR3 DNA sequence: TGTGCCAGCAGCCCAGGACAGGGGGCAGATACGCAGTATTTT.

This chain joins TRBV9 and TRBJ1-1, with TRBD1 as a possible D gene (5 bases). Trimming pared 4 bases from V and 4 bases from J, leaving 20 bases between. CDR3 length: 16 residues. The germline V gene encodes CDR1 SGDLS and CDR2 YYNGEE. CDR3 in amino acids: CASSPREGLLSTEAFF. CDR3 nucleotides: TGTGCCAGCAGCCCCCGGGAGGGGCTGTTGAGCACTGAAGCTTTCTTT.

The count of this clone is one. The chain couples TRBV28 to TRBJ1-3; D not certain. The V gene lost 4 bases and the J gene lost 2 bases, with 12 bases spanning the gap. The CDR3 extends over 15 amino acids. The germline V gene encodes CDR1 MDHEN and CDR2 SYDVKM. The CDR3 is CASSSAVIPGNTIYF. CDR3 nucleotides: TGTGCCAGCAGTTCCGCAGTGATACCTGGAAACACCATATATTTT.

The CDR3 bases are TGTGCCAGCAGACAGGGGGCTTCCTCGGGGGCCAACGTCCTGACTTTC. Protein: CASRQGASSGANVLTF. The gene calls are TRBV7-9 and TRBJ2-6; 9 bases are a match to TRBD1. V gave up 6 bases and J gave up 4 bases; unmatched junction bases: 7. The CDR3 extends over 16 amino acids. The germline V gene encodes CDR1 SEHNR and CDR2 FQNEAQ (reference sequence).

About this clone itself: The same CDR3 is also encoded by other DNA sequences in this sample. CDR3 DNA: TGTGCCAGCAGCTTAGTTTCGTCCTATGGCTACACCTTC. Amino acid sequence: CASSLVSSYGYTF. The chain uses TRBV11-2 and TRBJ1-2; D ambiguous. V was shortened by 1 base and J by 4 bases, with 7 bases between the two germline ends. The CDR3 length is 13 residues. The V gene's germline CDR1 is SGHAT and CDR2 FQNNGV.

The gene calls are TRBV9 and TRBJ2-7; the match to TRBD1 covers 10 bases. Germline loops: CDR1 SGDLS, CDR2 YYNGEE. The V segment lost 4 bases and the J segment 4 bases; nucleotides outside the gene matches: 5. This CDR3 comprises 14 residues. The CDR3 DNA sequence: TGTGCCAGCAGCACCGACAGGGGGCGGTACGAGCAGTACTTC. It encodes CASSTDRGRYEQYF.

This chain uses TRBV5-4 with TRBJ1-2, with 10 bases identical to TRBD1. The CDR3 spans 13 residues. V was clipped by 4 bases and J by 7 bases; unmatched bases: 4. CDR1 and CDR2 from the germline V gene are SGHNT and YYREEE (reference sequence). The CDR3 sequence is CASSAGQGSGYTF. CDR3 coding DNA: TGTGCCAGCAGCGCGGGACAGGGGAGTGGCTACACCTTC.

This chain connects TRBV9 to TRBJ1-2, with D unresolved. The CDR3 is made up of 15 amino acids. Germline CDR1 reads SGDLS; CDR2 reads YYNGEE. Deletions cut 1 base from V and 0 bases from J, with 10 bases between. CDR3 bases: TGTGCCAGCAGCGTACTGGCGGATTCTAACTATGGCTACACCTTC. It encodes CASSVLADSNYGYTF.

This clone was detected only a few times. This chain connects TRBV5-1 to TRBJ1-1; D is ambiguous. Germline loops: CDR1 SGHRS, CDR2 YFSETQ. CDR3 length equals 14 residues. The V gene lost 0 bases and the J gene lost 0 bases, with 6 bases spanning the gap. The CDR3 loop is CASSLGHLNTEAFF. CDR3 nucleotides: TGCGCCAGCAGCTTGGGACACCTGAACACTGAAGCTTTCTTT. The whole variable domain, filled in from reference TRBV5-1 and TRBJ1-1, reads KAGVTQTPRYLIKTRGQQVTLSCSPISGHRSVSWYQQTPGQGLQFLFEYFSETQRNKGNFPGRFSGRQFSNSRSEMNVSTLELGDSALYLCASSLGHLNTEAFFGQGTRLTVV.